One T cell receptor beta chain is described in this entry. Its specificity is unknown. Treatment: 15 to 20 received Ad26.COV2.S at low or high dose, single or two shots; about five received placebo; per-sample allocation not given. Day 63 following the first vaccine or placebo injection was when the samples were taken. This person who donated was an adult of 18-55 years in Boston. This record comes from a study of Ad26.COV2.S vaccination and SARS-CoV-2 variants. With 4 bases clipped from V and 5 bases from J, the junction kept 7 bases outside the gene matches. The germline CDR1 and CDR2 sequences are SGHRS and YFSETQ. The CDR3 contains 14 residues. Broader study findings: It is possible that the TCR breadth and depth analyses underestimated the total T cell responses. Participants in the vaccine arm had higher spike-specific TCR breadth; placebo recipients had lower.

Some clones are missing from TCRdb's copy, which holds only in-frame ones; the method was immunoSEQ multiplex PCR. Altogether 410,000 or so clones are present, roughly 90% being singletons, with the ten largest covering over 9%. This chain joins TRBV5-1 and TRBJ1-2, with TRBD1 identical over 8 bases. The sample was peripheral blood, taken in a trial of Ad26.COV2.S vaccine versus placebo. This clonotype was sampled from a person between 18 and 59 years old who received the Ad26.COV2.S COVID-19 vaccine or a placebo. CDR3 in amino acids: CASSVPGTGYGYTF. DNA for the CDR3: TGCGCCAGCAGCGTCCCCGGGACAGGATATGGCTACACCTTC.